The T cell receptor beta chain described here comes from a study of CD4 T cells in relation to SARS-CoV-2 and coronaviruses (dated by TCRdb to the early 2020s). About the study as a whole: In the ViraFEST assay, PBMCs were grown with antigen for 10 days, and TCR beta CDR3s were then sequenced to identify antigen-specific clonal expansions. The negative reference condition was either a culture with an HIV-1 Nef peptide pool or a culture with no peptide. A different TCR-beta assay, based on Illumina, was used to sequence expansion assays from other donors in the study. Memory CD4+ T cell crossreactivity between SARS-CoV-2 and common cold coronavirus spike proteins was assessed at the TCR clonotype level in the study. The Adaptive Biotechnologies TCR-sequencing kit was used to sequence samples from three pre-COVID donors and the naive versus memory experiments, while other data came from Illumina-based sequencing. Patient-derived lymphoblastoid cell lines were used to map the HLA restriction of shared crossreactive spike epitopes.

CD4+ T cells from unexposed donors were collected before the COVID-19 pandemic (2011-2018). After about 10 days of culture, CD4+ T cells were isolated with the EasySep CD4+ T cell isolation kit. As cell number allowed, CD4+ T cells from unexposed donors were tested for reactivity to SARS-CoV-2 S and N and to four common cold coronavirus spike pools. Each well received 2 million to 2.5 million PBMCs, cultured in IMDM supplemented with approximately 5% human AB serum and roughly 9.5 IU/ml IL-2. Half of the culture medium was replaced with fresh IL-2-containing medium on days 3 and 7. Triplicate replicate wells were generally used for each peptide culture condition. The leukapheresis product used for the unexposed donors was purchased from a commercial source. PBMCs were isolated from leukapheresis product or whole blood by Ficoll-Paque PLUS gradient centrifugation. PBMCs were either cryopreserved at -140 degrees C or used fresh in the expansion assay. The QIAamp Micro DNA Kit was used to extract genomic DNA from the CD4+ T cells.

As concerns this clone: This receptor's antigen is unknown. Qualities for individual bases were not recorded, and no much larger clone is one base off.

Beyond this particular receptor, the publication reports: In 65% to 70% of donors, memory CD4+ clonotypes turned up that crossrecognized SARS-CoV-2 and at least one common cold coronavirus spike. Because the crossreactivity analysis focused on spike protein, crossreactivity against other viral proteins was not assessed. Crossreactive clones showed significantly weaker SARS-CoV-2-driven expansion than monoreactive clones, consistent with antigenic imprinting. The study was constrained by small numbers of patients and of tested TCRs. Because no donor provided both pre-pandemic and post-infection samples, tracing the source of pre-existing responses was limited.

Library preparation employed the immunoSEQ multiplex PCR assay. As for the original processing: During preprocessing, nonproductive sequences were removed, as were CDR3s that did not start with C, did not end with F or W, or were shorter than 7 amino acids. The MANAFEST web app was used to call antigen-specific clonotypes on the basis of expansion compared with the reference and with other culture wells. To be counted as positive, a clone had to show significant expansion compared with the reference culture, at an FDR below 0.05, in 2 of 3 replicate wells. For a clone to be considered positive, significant expansion relative to all other tandem wells and an odds ratio above 5 were also required. CDR3 homology was quantified as pairwise Levenshtein distance, calculated with the stringdist R package after three terminal residues were trimmed from each end. The clones in this table, taken by TCRdb from immuneACCESS, are in-frame only. Not every clone is retained; where verified, under half of the shortfall comes from an unresolved V gene, and the cause of the rest is unknown. V, J and clone size are those of that table, while D and trimming were read from the DNA. The sample table holds some 30,000 clones, of which approximately 80% were seen once. The ten largest account for over 15% of the sample.

Measured from the cysteine to the phenylalanine, the CDR3 is 13 residues long. The CDR3 DNA has 39 bases and is translated from base 1. From the germline V gene, CDR1 is SGHRS and CDR2 is YFSETQ. Relative to germline, V is 4 bases shorter and J is 7 bases shorter, with 12 bases between their ends. The sample comprised CD4+ T cells from PBMCs, cultured in vitro. The sequence joins TRBV5-1 to TRBJ2-1, with an unclear D gene assignment. This sequence originates from a human donor in good health. CDR3 sequence: CASSPFTENEQFF. The DNA is as follows: TGCGCCAGCAGCCCCTTTACCGAGAATGAGCAGTTCTTC.